A selection of T cell receptor beta chains follows, all from one sample in a study of cytomegalovirus exposure and HLA in healthy donors. The data were produced by immunoSEQ multiplex PCR, yet TCRdb's version contains in-frame clones alone and is incomplete. The sample records some 140,000 clones, approximately 82% being singletons. What was sequenced was PBMCs. Receptors originate from a young man in good health and CMV-seropositive. The CDR3 runs from the conserved cysteine through the conserved F or W. D genes are given only for firm matches. Expanded clones get a size class; other rows say once, few or many, or leave the size out.

D gene,clone size,J gene,V gene,CDR3 DNA,CDR3 protein
NA,NA,TRBJ1-1,TRBV5-4,TGTGCCAGCAGCAACAGGGTAAGGAACACTGAAGCTTTCTTT,CASSNRVRNTEAFF
NA,NA,TRBJ2-1,TRBV5-1,TGCGCCAGCAGCTTGGGCGGCCCCCCCAATCAGCAGTTCTTC,CASSLGGPPNQQFF
NA,NA,TRBJ1-5,TRBV19,TGTGCCAGTAGTCCGGGGGACGTTAGCAATCAGCCCCAGCATTTT,CASSPGDVSNQPQHF
TRBD2,NA,TRBJ2-7,TRBV4-1,TGCGCCAGCAGCCCCGAACTAGCGGGGGTACAAACCTCCTACGAGCAGTACTTC,CASSPELAGVQTSYEQYF
TRBD1,NA,TRBJ1-5,TRBV19,TGTGCCAGTAGCTGGCTTACAGGGGACCAGCCCCAGCATTTT,CASSWLTGDQPQHF
NA,NA,TRBJ2-7,TRBV7-8,TGTGCCAGCAGCTTAGAACCCCCCCGGCGAGGCGAGCAGTACTTC,CASSLEPPRRGEQYF
TRBD2,NA,TRBJ2-7,TRBV12-5,TGTGCTAGTGGTTTGGTACTTTTCCCCGCCCGGGGGGGCGGGAACGAGCAGTACTTC,CASGLVLFPARGGGNEQYF
TRBD2,NA,TRBJ2-3,TRBV5-1,TGCGCCAGCAGCGGCGGACTAGCGGGAGTGGTAGATACGCAGTATTTT,CASSGGLAGVVDTQYF
TRBD1,NA,TRBJ2-7,TRBV5-8,TGTGCCAGCAGCTTGGACCGGGACAGGGGAAAGCAGTACTTC,CASSLDRDRGKQYF
TRBD1,NA,TRBJ1-1,TRBV6-5,TGTGCCAGCAGTTATCAGGACAGGGCCGAAGCTTTCTTT,CASSYQDRAEAFF
TRBD2,once,TRBJ2-2,TRBV10-1,TGCGCCAGCCGGGGGGCGAACACCGGGGAGCTGTTTTTT,CASRGANTGELFF
NA,few,TRBJ1-1,TRBV5-4,TGTGCCAGCAGCTTGGTACAGGGAGAAGGTGAAGCTTTCTTT,CASSLVQGEGEAFF
NA,once,TRBJ2-4,TRBV5-4,TGTGCCAGCAGCTTGGATGGTATCGGGGTGTACTTC,CASSLDGIGVYF
TRBD1,NA,TRBJ1-1,TRBV30,TGTGCCTGGGTGAGACAGGGGAACACTGAAGCTTTCTTT,CAWVRQGNTEAFF
TRBD1,few,TRBJ2-7,TRBV5-1,TGCGCCAGCAGCACCGGACAGGTTCCCTACGAGCAGTACTTC,CASSTGQVPYEQYF
NA,NA,TRBJ1-1,TRBV7-6,TGTGCCAGCAGCTTCGGGACTGGGAACACTGAAGCTTTCTTT,CASSFGTGNTEAFF
TRBD2,NA,TRBJ2-1,TRBV15,TGTGCCACCAGCAGAGTCGGGACTACGGCCAATGAGCAGTTCTTC,CATSRVGTTANEQFF
TRBD1,NA,TRBJ1-5,TRBV5-6,TGTGCCAGCAGCTCGGGACAGAAGAAGGGGCAGCCCCAGCATTTT,CASSSGQKKGQPQHF
NA,NA,TRBJ1-2,TRBV9,TGTGCCAGCAGCGAACTCGGGGAGTCCAACTATGGCTACACCTTC,CASSELGESNYGYTF
NA,NA,TRBJ1-1,TRBV27,TGTGCCAGCAGTCACACAGGGCCCAACACTGAAGCTTTCTTT,CASSHTGPNTEAFF
NA,NA,TRBJ1-2,TRBV21-1,TGTGCCAGCAGCAAAAGGGCAGGAAGGGACAATGGCTACACCTTC,CASSKRAGRDNGYTF
NA,many,TRBJ1-3,TRBV11-2,TGTGCCAGCAGCTTACTGACAGGAAACACCATATATTTT,CASSLLTGNTIYF
TRBD2,NA,TRBJ2-1,TRBV11-2,TGTGCCAGCAGCTCGTTATCGGGACTACCTTACAATGAGCAGTTCTTC,CASSSLSGLPYNEQFF
NA,NA,TRBJ1-4,TRBV10-3,TGTGCCATCAGCGGGGGACCTGCAACTAATGAAAAACTGTTTTTT,CAISGGPATNEKLFF
TRBD2,NA,TRBJ2-1,TRBV29-1,TGCAGCGTTGATACGACTAGCGGGTATCTTAATGAGCAGTTCTTC,CSVDTTSGYLNEQFF
NA,NA,TRBJ1-4,TRBV4-1,TGCGCCAGCAGCCACCAAGTGGGGGAGGGGGAATCAGGGGTACATGAAAAACTGTTTTTT,CASSHQVGEGESGVHEKLFF
TRBD2,NA,TRBJ2-1,TRBV7-9,TGTGCCAGCAGCTTAAACAGCGGGAGGGCCAGAGAGCAGTTCTTC,CASSLNSGRAREQFF
TRBD2,NA,TRBJ2-2,TRBV4-2,TGTGCCAGCAGCCAAGCCCCACCGGGAGGGCCAAACACCGGGGAGCTGTTTTTT,CASSQAPPGGPNTGELFF
NA,NA,TRBJ2-1,TRBV30,TGTGCCTGGAGTACGAACAGCGGTCCGCAGTTCTTC,CAWSTNSGPQFF